This T cell receptor beta chain was found in a study of OX40 agonist ivuxolimab in advanced cancers. Trimming took 2 bases from V and 1 from J, leaving 9 bases between them. This CDR3 has 15 residues. Germline CDR1 is MNHNS and CDR2 is SASEGT. This clone was seen once. Repertoires were generated with immunoSEQ multiplex PCR, while TCRdb's copy carries only in-frame clones and drops some. The profile covers approximately 87,000 clones, with 92% appearing a single time and 3% to 3.5% taken by the ten largest. This TCR came from an adult with an advanced solid tumor such as melanoma, head and neck, liver or kidney cancer. Sequenced material: CD4+ or CD8+ T cells sorted from blood, taken in a trial of the OX40 agonist ivuxolimab. V gene TRBV6-1 combines with J gene TRBJ2-1, with D unclear. The CDR3 reads CASSESAASYNEQFF. The DNA for the CDR3 is TGTGCCAGCAGTGAAAGCGCGGCATCCTACAATGAGCAGTTCTTC.